This TCR beta chain was identified during a study of high-grade serous ovarian cancer treatment subgroups. General study findings and limits: TCR relatedness rose with neoantigen level and trended with mutation load.

About this clone itself: Its specificity is unknown.

This CDR3 region has 14 residues. Deletions cut 4 bases from V and 0 bases from J, with 7 bases between. From germline, CDR1 is KGHSH and CDR2 LQKENI. Tumor samples were obtained before definitive surgery or chemotherapy. This table comes from immunoSEQ multiplex PCR, and its TCRdb copy is limited to in-frame clones, with some not included. The table shows fewer than 35,000 clones, with about 80% occurring only once. The receptor's source is a human donor with high-grade serous ovarian cancer. The V call is TRBV18, the J call TRBJ1-3; D perhaps matches TRBD1 (5 bases). Material for sequencing was tumor tissue. DNA of the CDR3: TGTGCCAGCTCACAGGGGTCCTCTGGAAACACCATATATTTT. Protein sequence: CASSQGSSGNTIYF.